The rows below give T cell receptor beta chains drawn from one sample of a study of tumor T cells in aggressive B-cell lymphoma. TCRdb's table, derived via immunoSEQ multiplex PCR, lists solely in-frame clones and lacks some. The sample carries some 7,800 clones, 75% to 90% recorded once. Sequenced material: tumor tissue. These receptors all come from an adult with diffuse large B cell lymphoma. CDR3s include the opening cysteine and the closing phenylalanine or tryptophan. Each record gives: J gene, D gene, V gene, clone size, CDR3 DNA, CDR3 protein. The D gene is left open where the match is weak. Size is omitted from some rows. Given values are once, few, many or a class for expanded clones.

TRBJ2-2	TRBD2	TRBV4-2	-	TGTGCCAGCAGCCAAGAGAGCGGGGTAAACACCGGGGAGCTGTTTTTT	CASSQESGVNTGELFF
TRBJ2-3	TRBD1	TRBV5-1	-	TGCGCCAGCAGCCCTAAGACAGGGGATGCAGATACGCAGTATTTT	CASSPKTGDADTQYF
TRBJ2-2	TRBD2	TRBV7-8	-	TGTGCCAGCAGCTTAGAGATTGCGGGAGGAGGGACCGGGGAGCTGTTTTTT	CASSLEIAGGGTGELFF
TRBJ1-1	-	TRBV6-5	once	TGTGCCAGCAGCAGACCCGAGGGGAACACTGAAGCTTTCTTT	CASSRPEGNTEAFF
TRBJ1-4	-	TRBV5-8	-	TGTGCCAGCAGCTCGGACTTTGTAACTAATGAAAAACTGTTTTTT	CASSSDFVTNEKLFF
TRBJ2-1	TRBD2	TRBV7-6	-	TGTGCCAGCAGCTTGTCGGGAGGGCAGGACAATGAGCAGTTCTTC	CASSLSGGQDNEQFF
TRBJ1-2	-	TRBV29-1	-	TGCAGCGTTGCTGACAGGCCCTACGCTGGTGGCTACACCTTC	CSVADRPYAGGYTF
TRBJ2-1	-	TRBV9	-	TGTGCCAGCACCCTTGGTTCAGGCTACAATGAGCAGTTCTTC	CASTLGSGYNEQFF
TRBJ2-3	-	TRBV9	-	TGTGCCAGCAGCCCCCAGCGGAGCCACACAGATACGCAGTATTTT	CASSPQRSHTDTQYF
TRBJ2-7	TRBD1	TRBV11-2	once	TGTGCCAGCTCCGGGACAGGGGGCCACGAGCAGTACTTC	CASSGTGGHEQYF
TRBJ2-2	-	TRBV4-1	-	TGCGCCAGCAGCCTGTCAGGCCAATACACCGGGGAGCTGTTTTTT	CASSLSGQYTGELFF
TRBJ1-6	TRBD1	TRBV19	-	TGTGCCAGTAGTATAGCTGGGACAGCTGACAATTCACCCCTCCACTTT	CASSIAGTADNSPLHF
TRBJ2-1	-	TRBV4-1	-	TGCGCCAGCAGCCAATCCGCCTACAATGAGCAGTTCTTC	CASSQSAYNEQFF
TRBJ2-2	TRBD2	TRBV4-1	once	TGCGCCAGCAGCCCCGGGACTAGCGGGGGGGCCTCTCACACCGGGGAGCTGTTTTTT	CASSPGTSGGASHTGELFF
TRBJ2-1	TRBD2	TRBV7-9	-	TGTGCCAGCAGCTCCTCACCGGGACTAGCGGCCCCCTTGAAACAGTTCTTC	CASSSSPGLAAPLKQFF
TRBJ1-5	TRBD1	TRBV15	few	TGTGCCACCGGCCTCGACAGGGGCGGCAATCAGCCCCAGCATTTT	CATGLDRGGNQPQHF
TRBJ2-3	-	TRBV15	-	TGTGCCACCAGCAGAGATCCCGACTTTGGACGCCCTAGCACAGATATGCAGTATTTT	CATSRDPDFGRPSTDMQYF
TRBJ2-2	-	TRBV30	-	TGTGCCTGCCCGATCAGGACAGACTCCTTGAACACCGGGGAGCTGTTTTTT	CACPIRTDSLNTGELFF
TRBJ2-3	TRBD2	TRBV14	-	TGTGCCAGCAGCTCTGTATTAGCGGGTTCGGGAGATACGCAGTATTTT	CASSSVLAGSGDTQYF
TRBJ1-1	-	TRBV25-1	few	TGTGCCAGCAGTGGAGAGGGCGGGGTCCTCACTGAAGCTTTCTTT	CASSGEGGVLTEAFF
TRBJ1-2	TRBD1	TRBV23-1	-	TGCGCCAGCAGACCATACCGGGACAGGGGAGACTATGGCTACACCTTC	CASRPYRDRGDYGYTF
TRBJ2-1	TRBD1	TRBV11-2	-	TGTGCCAGCAGCGACGGACAGGGGTTCTACAATGAGCAGTTCTTC	CASSDGQGFYNEQFF
TRBJ1-5	-	TRBV19	-	TGTGCCAGTAGTATGGGCCAGGGCTACTTTAGCAATCAGCCCCAGCATTTT	CASSMGQGYFSNQPQHF
TRBJ2-7	-	TRBV27	-	TGTGCCAGCAGTTCCCGGACTTTTTACGAGCAGTACTTC	CASSSRTFYEQYF
TRBJ2-6	-	TRBV7-9	-	TGTGCCAGCAGCTCAACCGATCCACAGGACTCTGGGGCCAACGTCCTGACTTTC	CASSSTDPQDSGANVLTF
TRBJ1-1	-	TRBV19	-	TGTGCCAGTAGTTTCACACAGGGTGACACTGAAGCTTTCTTT	CASSFTQGDTEAFF
TRBJ2-1	-	TRBV9	-	TGTGCCAGCAGTTTTGGAAGTGGGGGGAGGTTCGATGAGCAGTTCTTC	CASSFGSGGRFDEQFF
TRBJ1-1	-	TRBV4-1	-	TGCGCCAGCAGCCAAGATTCAGGGGAAACTGAAGCTTTCTTT	CASSQDSGETEAFF
TRBJ2-1	TRBD2	TRBV27	-	TGTGCCAGCAGTTTAGTGGCGGGGGGGATTCCTTCCTACAATGAGCAGTTCTTC	CASSLVAGGIPSYNEQFF
TRBJ2-1	-	TRBV6-5	-	TGTGCCAGCAGTTACTCGCGGGGATTCTCCTACAATGAGCAGTTCTTC	CASSYSRGFSYNEQFF
TRBJ2-2	TRBD1	TRBV7-2	few	TGTGCCAGCAGCGACTACAGGGGGCAGCACACCGGGGAGCTGTTTTTT	CASSDYRGQHTGELFF
TRBJ1-2	-	TRBV9	-	TGTGCCAGCAGCCATCCAGGGGACGGAGGCTACACCTTC	CASSHPGDGGYTF
TRBJ1-1	TRBD1	TRBV28	-	TGTGCCAGCAGTCCGGGGACAGCGAACACTGAAGCTTTCTTT	CASSPGTANTEAFF
TRBJ2-3	TRBD1	TRBV4-2	-	TGTGCCAGCAGCCAAGAGGACAGGGGGGGTGAGGGTGGGCAGTATTTT	CASSQEDRGGEGGQYF
TRBJ1-6	-	TRBV6-4	-	TGTGCCAGCAGTGACGGCAATTCACCCCTCCACTTT	CASSDGNSPLHF
TRBJ2-3	TRBD2	TRBV4-1	-	TGCGCCAGCAGCCAAGAACAAGCTCCTCTAGCGGCCGGGGCGAGCACAGATACGCAGTATTTT	CASSQEQAPLAAGASTDTQYF
TRBJ2-7	-	TRBV6-5	few	TGTGCCAGCACCCCACGGGGGGCGAATGAGCAGTACTTC	CASTPRGANEQYF
TRBJ2-5	TRBD2	TRBV10-1	large	TGCGCCATCCCAACAGCCCTAGCGGAAGAGACCCAGTACTTC	CAIPTALAEETQYF
TRBJ2-7	-	TRBV6-5	-	TGTGCCAGCAGGCACGTAGAATCCTACGAGCAGTACTTC	CASRHVESYEQYF
TRBJ2-5	TRBD2	TRBV28	-	TGTGCCAGCAGTGATAGCGGGGGGGCGGAGACCCAGTACTTC	CASSDSGGAETQYF